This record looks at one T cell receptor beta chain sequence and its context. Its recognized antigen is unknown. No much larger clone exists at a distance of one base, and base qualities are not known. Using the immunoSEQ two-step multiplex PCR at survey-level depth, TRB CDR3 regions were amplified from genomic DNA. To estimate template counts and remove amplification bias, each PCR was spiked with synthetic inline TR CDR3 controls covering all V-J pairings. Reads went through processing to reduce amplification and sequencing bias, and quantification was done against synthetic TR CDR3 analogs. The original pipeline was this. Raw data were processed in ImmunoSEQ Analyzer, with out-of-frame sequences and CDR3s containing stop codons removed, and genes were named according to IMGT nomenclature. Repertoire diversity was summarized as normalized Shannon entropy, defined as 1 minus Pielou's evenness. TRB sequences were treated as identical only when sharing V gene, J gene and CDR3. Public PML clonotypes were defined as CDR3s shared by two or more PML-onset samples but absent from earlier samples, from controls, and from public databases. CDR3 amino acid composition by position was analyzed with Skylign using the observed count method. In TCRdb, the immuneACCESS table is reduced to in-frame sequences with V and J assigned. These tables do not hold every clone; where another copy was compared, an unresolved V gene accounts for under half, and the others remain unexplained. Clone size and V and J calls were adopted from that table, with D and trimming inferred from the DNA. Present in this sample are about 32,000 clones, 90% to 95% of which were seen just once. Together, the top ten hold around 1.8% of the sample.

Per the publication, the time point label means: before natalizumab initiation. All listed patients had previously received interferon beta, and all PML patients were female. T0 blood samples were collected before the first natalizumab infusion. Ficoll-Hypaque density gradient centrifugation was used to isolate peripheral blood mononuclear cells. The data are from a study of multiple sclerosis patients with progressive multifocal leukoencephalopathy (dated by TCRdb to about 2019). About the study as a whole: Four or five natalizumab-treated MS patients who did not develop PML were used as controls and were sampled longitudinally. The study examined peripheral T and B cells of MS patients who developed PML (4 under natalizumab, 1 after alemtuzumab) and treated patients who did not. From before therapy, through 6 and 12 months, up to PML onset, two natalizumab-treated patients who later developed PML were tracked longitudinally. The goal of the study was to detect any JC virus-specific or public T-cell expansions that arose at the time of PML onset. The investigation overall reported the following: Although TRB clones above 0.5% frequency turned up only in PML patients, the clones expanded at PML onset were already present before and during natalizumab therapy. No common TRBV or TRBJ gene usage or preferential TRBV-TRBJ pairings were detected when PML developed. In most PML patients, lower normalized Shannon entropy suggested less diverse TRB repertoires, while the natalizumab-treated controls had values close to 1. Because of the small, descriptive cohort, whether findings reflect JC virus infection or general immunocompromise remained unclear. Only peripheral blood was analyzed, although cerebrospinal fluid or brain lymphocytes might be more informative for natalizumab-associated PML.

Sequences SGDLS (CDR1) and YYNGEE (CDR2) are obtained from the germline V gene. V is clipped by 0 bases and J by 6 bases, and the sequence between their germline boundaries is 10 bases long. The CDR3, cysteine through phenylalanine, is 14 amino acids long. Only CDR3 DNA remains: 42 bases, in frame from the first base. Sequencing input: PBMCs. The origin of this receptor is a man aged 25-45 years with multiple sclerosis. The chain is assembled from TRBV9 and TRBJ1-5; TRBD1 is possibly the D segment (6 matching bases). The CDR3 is CASSVEQGPQPQHF. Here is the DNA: TGTGCCAGCAGCGTAGAACAGGGCCCTCAGCCCCAGCATTTT.